These T cell receptor beta chains were read from a single sample in a study of T cell responses to AZD1222 COVID-19 vaccine. The assay was immunoSEQ multiplex PCR, and TCRdb's table has in-frame clones only and misses some. The top ten hold approximately 5.4% of the sample, which has around 140,000 clones, approximately 86% seen once. The material sequenced was peripheral blood, taken 28 days after the second AZD1222 dose. The origin of the receptors is an adult who received the AZD1222 COVID-19 vaccine. Each CDR3 is given with its conserved first and last residue.

j_call	v_call	cdr3_aa
TRBJ1-1	TRBV30	CAWSPTGNTEAFF
TRBJ1-5	TRBV25-1	CASSETPEATRRNQPQHF
TRBJ1-4	TRBV12-2	CASRPTLTVNEKLFF
TRBJ1-2	TRBV18	CASSPPGNGYTF
TRBJ1-1	TRBV29-1	CSVDRGGTEAFF
TRBJ2-1	TRBV11-2	CASSPQTGHGDEQFF
TRBJ2-3	TRBV7-6	CASSLVSAGATSTDTQYF
TRBJ2-1	TRBV5-4	CASSLYSSGDNEQFF
TRBJ2-2	TRBV14	CASSQTPGQGTGELFF
TRBJ1-2	TRBV19	CASSRQYYGYTF
TRBJ1-4	TRBV18	CASSLMTASNEKLFF
TRBJ1-5	TRBV2	CASTGEGTQPQHF
TRBJ1-2	TRBV7-9	CASSYPLGSYTF
TRBJ2-7	TRBV3-1/TRBV3-2	CASSPDMVGLEQYF
TRBJ2-3	TRBV19	CASKNGGSSTDTQYF
TRBJ2-2	TRBV4-2	CASSQPAGGRITGELFF
TRBJ2-7	TRBV29-1	CSVRRGIEQYF
TRBJ1-3	TRBV6-5	CASSYDRLGGNTIYF
TRBJ2-1	TRBV16	CASSQWYSNNEQFF
TRBJ2-2	TRBV19	CASRGPPNTGELFF
TRBJ1-3	TRBV6-5	CASRPDFVGNTIYF
TRBJ2-1	TRBV18	CASSPWVDEQFF
TRBJ1-1	TRBV29-1	CSVSDPWSNTEAFF
TRBJ2-3	TRBV5-4	CASSSPSGGTDTQYF
TRBJ1-1	TRBV19	CASSMGTLNTEAFF
TRBJ2-1	TRBV5-6	CASSTPGQGTTEQFF
TRBJ2-7	TRBV3-1/TRBV3-2	CASSQGYEQYF
TRBJ2-7	TRBV24-1	CATSDPGTGGSYEQYF
TRBJ2-5	TRBV7-9	CASGVLGVQETQYF
TRBJ1-3	TRBV4-1	CASSQALGTDAGNTIYF
TRBJ2-7	TRBV7-2	CASKRAGNNYEQYF
TRBJ2-7	TRBV6-5	CASRDQDNYEQYF
TRBJ1-1	TRBV3-1/TRBV3-2	CASSHRDSFSNTEAFF
TRBJ1-1	TRBV29-1	CSVEGIGHEAFF